This TCR beta chain was documented in a study of human T cells and chemical hapten exposure. Study-level points and caveats: The study found that DPC sensitization did not change TCRs above 1 in 1000 frequency. Clustering by CDR3 similarity yielded significantly more large clusters from expanded TCRs than controls.

This clonotype was counted ten times or more. Its antigen is as yet unknown. Time point denoted: patch test 2, 6 weeks after DPC sensitization. Sample treatment: therapeutic diphenylcyclopropenone sensitization with weekly scalp DPC. Drawing of blood took place ahead of applying each patch test. From the RACE reads, TCRdb called clonotypes with MiXCR, one entry per CDR3 protein. The table lists about 80,000 distinct CDR3 sequences, roughly 10% of them singletons. The germline CDR1 and CDR2 sequences are SEHNR and FQNEAQ (reference sequence). This CDR3 has 14 amino acids. V was trimmed by 6 bases and J by 0 bases, leaving 10 bases between them.

The genes are TRBV7-9 and TRBJ2-3; D call uncertain. Sample: whole blood, taken in connection with sensitization to the hapten diphenylcyclopropenone (DPC). The receptor was isolated from a woman aged 25 to 45 with alopecia areata. Some clones in this sample may be carry-over from other donors' samples. CDR3 loop: CASSRAGSTDTQYF. The CDR3 coding sequence is TGTGCCAGCAGTCGGGCAGGTAGCACAGATACGCAGTATTTT.